This T cell receptor (beta chain) comes out of a study of blood T cells in healthy people across ages. Findings and limits, study-wide: Aged donors had fewer naive CD4+ cells and lower diversity than long-lived donors.

A second PCR, run for roughly 7 to 12 cycles, used a sample-barcoded 5' primer plus a J-beta primer mix. Via MiXCR, TCRdb re-called the 5' RACE reads, giving one row per CDR3 protein. Among around 990,000 distinct CDR3 sequences listed, roughly a quarter were seen once. About this clonotype itself: Its target is unknown.

CDR1 DFQATT and CDR2 SNEGSKA come from the germline V gene (reference sequence). The CDR3 totals 13 residues. V lost 7 bases and J 4 bases, leaving 16 bases between the germline ends. This same sample was also taken into another study, of T cells of mothers and their children. That work states: Study donors consisted of three healthy Caucasian mothers and their six children.

The material sequenced was blood. The clonotype was recovered from a girl aged 2 to 10 in good health. The rearrangement links TRBV20-1 to TRBJ1-2; D might be TRBD1 (5 bases). CDR3 sequence: CSVDGDGTYGYTF. CDR3 bases: TGCAGTGTAGACGGGGACGGGACCTATGGCTACACCTTC.